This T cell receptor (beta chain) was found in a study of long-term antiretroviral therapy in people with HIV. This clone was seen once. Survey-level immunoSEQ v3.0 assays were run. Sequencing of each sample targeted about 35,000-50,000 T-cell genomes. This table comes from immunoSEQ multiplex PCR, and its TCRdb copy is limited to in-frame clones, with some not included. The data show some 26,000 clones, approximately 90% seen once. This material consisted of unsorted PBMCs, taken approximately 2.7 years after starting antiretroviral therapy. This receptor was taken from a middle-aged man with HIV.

CDR3 region: CAISEIGTGDNQPQHF. The CDR3 nucleotides read TGTGCCATCAGTGAGATAGGGACAGGGGACAATCAGCCCCAGCATTTT. The chain links TRBV10-3 to TRBJ1-5, with TRBD1 identical over 10 bases. V gave up 2 bases and J gave up 3 bases; unmatched junction bases: 4. Looked up from germline, CDR1 is ENHRY and CDR2 is SYGVKD. The CDR3 covers 16 residues.